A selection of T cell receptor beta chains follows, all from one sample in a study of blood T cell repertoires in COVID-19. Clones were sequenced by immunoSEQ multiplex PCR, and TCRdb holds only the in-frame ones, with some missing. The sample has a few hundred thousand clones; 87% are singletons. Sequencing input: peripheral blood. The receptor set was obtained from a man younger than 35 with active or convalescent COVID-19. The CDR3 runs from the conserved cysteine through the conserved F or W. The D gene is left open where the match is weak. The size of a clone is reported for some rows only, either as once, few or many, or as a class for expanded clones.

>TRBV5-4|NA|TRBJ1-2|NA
TGTGCCAGCAGCTTGGACAGCAGTAACTATGGCTACACCTTC
CASSLDSSNYGYTF
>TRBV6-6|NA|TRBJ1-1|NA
TGTGCCAGCATACAGGGTGGGGACACTGAAGCTTTCTTT
CASIQGGDTEAFF
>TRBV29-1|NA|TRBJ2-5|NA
TGCAGCGGCGCTACAGGATCGGAAGAGACCCAGTACTTC
CSGATGSEETQYF
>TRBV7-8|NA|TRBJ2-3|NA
TGTGCCAGCAGCTTAGTCGGCAGGAGCACAGATACGCAGTATTTT
CASSLVGRSTDTQYF
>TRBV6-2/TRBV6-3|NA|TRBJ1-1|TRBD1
TGTGCCAGCAGTTACACTTCGACAGGGACAGACACTGAAGCTTTCTTT
CASSYTSTGTDTEAFF
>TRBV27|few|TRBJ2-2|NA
TGTGCCAGCAGTTTAGAGAGCTCGGGGGAGCTGTTTTTT
CASSLESSGELFF
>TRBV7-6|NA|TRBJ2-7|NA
TGTGCCAGCAGCTTGCTCGCGGACACCTACGAGCAGTACTTC
CASSLLADTYEQYF
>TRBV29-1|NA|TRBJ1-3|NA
TGCAGCGTTGAAGAGTTTGACAGGCCATCTGGAAACACCATATATTTT
CSVEEFDRPSGNTIYF
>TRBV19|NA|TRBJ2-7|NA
TGTGCCAGTAGTATGTCGGGGGGCCAGGCGGGCGAGCAGTACTTC
CASSMSGGQAGEQYF
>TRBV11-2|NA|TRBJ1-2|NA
TGTGCAATGGGGGGCTATGGCTACACCTTC
CAMGGYGYTF
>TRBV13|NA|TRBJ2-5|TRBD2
TGTGCCAGCAGCTTAGGCCTAAGCGGGGGACCACAAGAGACCCAGTACTTC
CASSLGLSGGPQETQYF
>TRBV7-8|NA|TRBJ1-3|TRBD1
TGTGCCAGCAGCCCAGGGACAGCCCTAAATTTT
CASSPGTALNF
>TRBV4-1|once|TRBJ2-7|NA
TGCGCCAGCAGCCAAGAACGAGGCCACTCCTACGAGCAGTACTTC
CASSQERGHSYEQYF
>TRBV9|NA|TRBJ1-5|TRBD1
TGTGCCAGCAGCCCAGGGACAGCACAGCCCCAGCATTTT
CASSPGTAQPQHF
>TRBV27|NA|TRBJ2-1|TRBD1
TGTGCCAGCAGTCCTCTGACAGGGATGTATGAGCAGTTCTTC
CASSPLTGMYEQFF
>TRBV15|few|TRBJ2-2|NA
TGTGCCACCAGCCGCGGGCAGGTCATGTCCGGGGAGCTGTTTTTT
CATSRGQVMSGELFF
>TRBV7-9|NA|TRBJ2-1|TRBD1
TGTGCCAGCAGCTTGACGGAACAGGGGGGCTACAATGAGCAGTTCTTC
CASSLTEQGGYNEQFF
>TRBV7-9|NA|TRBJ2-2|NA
TGTGCCAGCAGCGAAAGAGTCGGCACCGGGGAGCTGTTTTTT
CASSERVGTGELFF
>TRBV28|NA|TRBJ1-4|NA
TGTGCCAGCAGTATAGGGGAGGGGGCAACTAATGAAAAACTGTTTTTT
CASSIGEGATNEKLFF
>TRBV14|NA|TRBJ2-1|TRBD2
TGTGCCAGCAGCCTTTCAGCTAGCGGGAGTCCCTACAATGAGCAGTTCTTC
CASSLSASGSPYNEQFF
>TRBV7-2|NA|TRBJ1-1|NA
TGTGCCAGCAGCTACGGTGAAGCTTTCTTT
CASSYGEAFF
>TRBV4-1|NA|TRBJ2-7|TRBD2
TGCGCCAGCAGCCAAGGGATAGCGGGAGCTCCGCACTTCTACGAGCAGTACTTC
CASSQGIAGAPHFYEQYF